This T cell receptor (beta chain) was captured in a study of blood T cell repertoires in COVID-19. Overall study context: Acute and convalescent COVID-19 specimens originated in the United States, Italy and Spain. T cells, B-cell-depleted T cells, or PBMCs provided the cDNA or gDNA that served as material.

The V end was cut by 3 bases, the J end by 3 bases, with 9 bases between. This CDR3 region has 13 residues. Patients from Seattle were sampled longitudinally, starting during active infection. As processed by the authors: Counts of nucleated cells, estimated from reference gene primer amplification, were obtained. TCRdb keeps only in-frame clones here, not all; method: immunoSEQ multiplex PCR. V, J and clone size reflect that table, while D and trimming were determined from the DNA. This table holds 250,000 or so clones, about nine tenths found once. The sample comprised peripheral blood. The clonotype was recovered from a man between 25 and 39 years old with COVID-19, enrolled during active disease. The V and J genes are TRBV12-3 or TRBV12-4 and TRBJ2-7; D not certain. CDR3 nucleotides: TGTGCCAGCAGTTTGCACGGAGACTACGAGCAGTACTTC. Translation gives CASSLHGDYEQYF.